A selection of T cell receptor beta chains follows, all from one sample in a study of OX40 agonist ivuxolimab in advanced cancers. The data were produced by immunoSEQ multiplex PCR, yet TCRdb's version contains in-frame clones alone and is incomplete. The sample has about 26,000 clones, about 74% seen once; the top ten hold approximately 15%. The material sequenced was CD4+ or CD8+ T cells sorted from blood, taken in a trial of the OX40 agonist ivuxolimab. The source is an adult with an advanced solid tumor such as melanoma, head and neck, liver or kidney cancer. The CDR3 runs from the conserved cysteine through the conserved F or W. Each record gives: J gene, V gene, CDR3 protein.

TRBJ2-7 TRBV9 CASSSTPIGGEQYF
TRBJ2-2 TRBV7-3 CASSLKGTSGGTGELFF
TRBJ1-2 TRBV19 CASSIDLSTGNYGYTF
TRBJ2-1 TRBV9 CASSGTSGGWNEQFF
TRBJ2-5 TRBV9 CASSVRGGVETQYF
TRBJ1-3 TRBV9 CASGVEGRGSRGNTIYF
TRBJ1-1 TRBV30 CAWRGRGRKVTEAFF
TRBJ2-7 TRBV7-6 CASRNAGAYEQYF
TRBJ2-7 TRBV5-1 CASSLYYEQYF
TRBJ2-2 TRBV5-6 CASSYTWGSGELFF
TRBJ1-5 TRBV6-6 CASSPDRDQPQHF
TRBJ1-2 TRBV6-5 CASSDYHLGYTF
NA TRBV5-1 CASSLALGVSYEQYF
TRBJ2-2 TRBV19 CASSSRGSGGELFF
TRBJ2-7 TRBV19 CASSLSPTTYEQYF
TRBJ1-2 TRBV7-2 CASSLRRDRGHRGYTF
TRBJ1-1 TRBV5-1 CASRENTEAFF
TRBJ2-7 TRBV30 CAWSRDRVSVWGSEQYF
TRBJ1-5 TRBV6-1 CASSETFYSNQPQHF
TRBJ1-2 TRBV7-2 CASIGTYGYTF